The 6 T cell receptor beta chains below were found in one sample sequenced in a study of long-term antiretroviral therapy in people with HIV. An immunoSEQ assay, version v3.0, was performed at survey level. Clones were read by immunoSEQ multiplex PCR, and TCRdb kept only the in-frame ones, dropping some. Here the sample spans roughly 12,000 clones, roughly 80% being singletons. Here the sequenced sample was unsorted PBMCs, taken 1.2 years after starting antiretroviral therapy. The receptors come from a man aged 40-55 years with HIV.

The rearrangement uses TRBV6-5 and TRBJ1-4, with TRBD1 identical over 10 bases. Germline CDR1 MNHEY, CDR2 SVGAGI. V was clipped by 4 bases and J by 1 base; unmatched bases: 3. The CDR3 length is 16 residues. The chain's CDR3 is CASSSRDRGTNEKLFF. CDR3 nucleotides: TGTGCCAGCAGTTCCCGGGACAGGGGAACTAATGAAAAACTGTTTTTT.

The chain carries TRBV14 and TRBJ1-4; D perhaps matches TRBD1 (5 bases). This CDR3 contains 14 residues. Per the germline V gene, CDR1 is SGHDN and CDR2 is FVKESK. V lost 2 bases to trimming and J lost 3 bases, with 7 bases between them. The CDR3, as DNA: TGTGCCAGCAGCCAACGAGGGGCTAATGAAAAACTGTTTTTT. Amino acid sequence: CASSQRGANEKLFF.

The chain uses TRBV11-2 and TRBJ2-3; possibly TRBD1 or TRBD2 for D (5 bases each). The CDR3 is 14 residues long. The V end was cut by 5 bases, the J end by 0 bases, with 9 bases between. Germline CDR1 SGHAT, CDR2 FQNNGV. The CDR3 DNA reads as TGTGCCAGCAGCCATGGGGGAAGCACAGATACGCAGTATTTT. This codes for CASSHGGSTDTQYF.

The rearrangement joins TRBV6-5 to TRBJ2-4; TRBD1 matches 7 bases. From germline, CDR1 is MNHEY and CDR2 SVGAGI. V shed 5 bases, J shed 7 bases, and the junction held 5 bases outside the gene matches. This CDR3 contains 13 residues. The CDR3 DNA reads as TGTGCCAGCAGTAGCGTACAGGGGAACATTCAGTACTTC. Its translation: CASSSVQGNIQYF.

In DNA form, the CDR3 reads TGTGCCAGCTTCTGGGACGGCTTCTGGATCATGAACACTGAAGCTTTCTTT. Its protein product is CASFWDGFWIMNTEAFF. This rearrangement joins TRBV21-1 to TRBJ1-1. TRBV21-1 is recorded as a pseudogene. CDR3 size: 17 residues.

The V gene is TRBV7-6, the J gene TRBJ2-6; no clear D gene. Trimming left V 3 bases short and J 0 bases short, with 3 bases between. Germline-derived CDR1 and CDR2 are SGHVS and FNYEAQ. The CDR3 is 14 residues long. CDR3 coding DNA: TGTGCCAGCAGCTTGCGCTCTGGGGCCAACGTCCTGACTTTC. As protein: CASSLRSGANVLTF.